This T cell receptor beta chain came from a study of graft-versus-host responses after intestinal transplantation. Study-wide background: Each patient got anti-thymocyte globulin induction, then tacrolimus and steroids for roughly 3 years. Study outcomes and limitations: Detected in recipient marrow were GvH clones, some of which were first observed in ileum or blood. GvH clone levels peaked in circulation, and this peak was associated with early post-transplant HvG declines. High graft-versus-host to host-versus-graft clonal ratios were seen in allografts of patients with graft-donor T cell macrochimerism.

This table comes from immunoSEQ multiplex PCR, and its TCRdb copy is limited to in-frame clones, with some not included. Of approximately 130,000 clones listed, over 85% are singletons. Concerning this clone: Its specificity is unknown.

The CDR3 has 15 residues. Germline CDR1 is MNHNS and CDR2 is SASEGT. Trimming took 0 bases from V and 2 from J, leaving 10 bases between them. The TCR was taken from a human donor who received an intestinal transplant. The sample in question was unstimulated CD4+ T cells sorted from spleen or lymph node cells, obtained before intestinal transplant. V usage is TRBV6-1 and J usage is TRBJ1-2; no firm D call. The CDR3 sequence: CASSEARWVNYGYTF. The DNA for the CDR3 is TGTGCCAGCAGTGAAGCGCGGTGGGTGAACTATGGCTACACCTTC.